A single sample is the source of the 8 T cell receptor beta chains below, sequenced in a study of T cell repertoires in cytomegalovirus infection. Their recognized antigens are unknown. TCRdb re-called the reads with MiXCR, one entry per CDR3 protein. The table has around 430,000 distinct CDR3 sequences, approximately 42% seen once. The material sequenced was cultured PBMCs, taken from culture after CMV antigen stimulation. Receptors were obtained from a human donor in good health (CMV status not recorded). Some clones in this sample may be carry-over from other donors' samples.

The J gene is TRBJ2-1, the V gene TRBV5-1, with TRBD2 identical over 8 bases. The V segment lost 4 bases and the J segment 8 bases; nucleotides outside the gene matches: 23. CDR3 length equals 19 residues. Germline CDR1 and CDR2: SGHRS and YFSETQ. The DNA for the CDR3 is TGCGCCAGCAGCCCCCCCCGGGTGGGGGTTGCGGGAGGAACTTATGAGCAGTTCTTC. Amino acids: CASSPPRVGVAGGTYEQFF.

The V gene is TRBV18, the J gene TRBJ1-1; possibly TRBD1 for D (5 bases). V lost 6 bases to trimming and J lost 0 bases, with 11 bases between them. The CDR3 has 14 residues. From germline, CDR1 is KGHSH and CDR2 LQKENI. CDR3 in DNA: TGTGCCAGCTCCAAGACAGATATGAACACTGAAGCTTTCTTT. Translated, it gives CASSKTDMNTEAFF.

The sample holds one count of this clonotype. The rearrangement uses TRBV5-1 and TRBJ2-2; D not resolved. The CDR3 has 15 residues. V lost 1 base, J lost 0 bases, and 7 bases lay in between. Germline-derived CDR1 and CDR2 are SGHRS and YFSETQ. The CDR3 coding sequence is TGCGCCAGCAGCTTGCCAGCTGCGAACACCGGGGAGCTGTTTTTT. Translation: CASSLPAANTGELFF.

The V and J genes are TRBV7-9 and TRBJ2-7; possible D gene TRBD1, 5 bases. From germline, CDR1 is SEHNR and CDR2 FQNEAQ (reference sequence). This CDR3 region has 15 residues. Trimming pared 7 bases from V and 2 bases from J, leaving 18 bases between. As DNA, the CDR3 is TGTGCCAGCACCCCGCCCCAGGGCGAGGCCTACGAGCAGTACTTC. It translates to CASTPPQGEAYEQYF.

This clonotype appeared a few times. The chain is built from TRBV12-3 or TRBV12-4 and TRBJ2-7, with D perhaps matching TRBD1 (5 bases). The CDR3 spans 13 residues. Trimming pared 7 bases from V and 0 bases from J, leaving 10 bases between. CDR3 in DNA: TGTGCCAGCACCCCCGACAGCTCCTACGAGCAGTACTTC. Protein product: CASTPDSSYEQYF.

The CDR3 protein is CASSLRGVTSDTQYF. Written as DNA, the CDR3 is TGTGCCAGCAGTCTGAGGGGGGTCACGTCAGATACGCAGTATTTT. The chain couples TRBV5-4 to TRBJ2-3, with D possibly called TRBD1 or TRBD2 (6 bases each). V was cut by 5 bases and J by 4 bases, with 17 bases left in between. The CDR3 contains 15 residues. Germline CDR1 and CDR2: SGHNT and YYREEE (reference sequence).

This clonotype showed up just a few times. The chain carries TRBV7-2 and TRBJ2-2, with D perhaps matching TRBD2 (5 bases). V gave up 7 bases and J gave up 7 bases, with 22 bases separating them. The germline CDR1 and CDR2 sequences are SGHTA and FQGNSA. This CDR3 has 16 amino acids. The CDR3 here is CASTKRGLPRGGELFF. For the CDR3, the DNA is TGTGCCAGCACCAAAAGAGGACTGCCACGTGGCGGGGAGCTGTTTTTT.

J is TRBJ2-7 and V is TRBV11-2, with TRBD2 identical over 7 bases. Unmatched junction bases numbered 12, after V lost 7 bases and J lost 3 bases. Germline assignment: CDR1 SGHAT and CDR2 FQNNGV. This CDR3 spans 15 amino acids. CDR3 sequence (DNA): TGTGCCAGCACTCAACTGGGGGGGAAGCTCTACGAGCAGTACTTC. This codes for CASTQLGGKLYEQYF.